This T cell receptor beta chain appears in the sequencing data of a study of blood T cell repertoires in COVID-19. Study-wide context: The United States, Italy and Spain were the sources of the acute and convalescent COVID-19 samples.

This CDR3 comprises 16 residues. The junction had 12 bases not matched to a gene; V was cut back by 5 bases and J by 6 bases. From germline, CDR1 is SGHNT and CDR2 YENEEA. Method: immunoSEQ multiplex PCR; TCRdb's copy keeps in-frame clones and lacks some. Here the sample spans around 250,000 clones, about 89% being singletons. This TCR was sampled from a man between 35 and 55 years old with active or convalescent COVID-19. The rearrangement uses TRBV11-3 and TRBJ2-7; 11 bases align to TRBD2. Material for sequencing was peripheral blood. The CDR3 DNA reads TGTGCCAGCAGCCTTACTATAGCGGGAGGGCCGGTCGAGCAGTACTTC. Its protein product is CASSLTIAGGPVEQYF.